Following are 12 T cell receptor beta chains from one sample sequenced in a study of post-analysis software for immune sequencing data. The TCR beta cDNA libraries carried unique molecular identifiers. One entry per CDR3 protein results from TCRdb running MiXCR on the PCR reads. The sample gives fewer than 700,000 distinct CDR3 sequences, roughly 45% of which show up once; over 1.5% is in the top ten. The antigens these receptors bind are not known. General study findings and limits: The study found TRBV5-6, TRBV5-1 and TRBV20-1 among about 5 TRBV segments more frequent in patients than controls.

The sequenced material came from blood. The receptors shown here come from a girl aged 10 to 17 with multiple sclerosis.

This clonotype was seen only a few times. CDR3 amino acids: CASSQDTWAYDNEQFF. The CDR3 DNA follows: TGTGCCAGCAGCCAAGATACCTGGGCCTATGACAATGAGCAGTTCTTC. The chain uses TRBV3-1 and TRBJ2-1; the D is unclear. This CDR3 is 16 amino acids long. The germline V gene has CDR1 LGHDT and CDR2 YNNKEL (reference sequence). The V and J ends lost 0 bases and 5 bases respectively, with 14 bases between them.

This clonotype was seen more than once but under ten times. The CDR3 loop is CASSPPRNTPGEQFF. CDR3 in DNA: TGTGCCAGCTCACCTCCACGTAATACCCCAGGGGAGCAGTTCTTC. The chain links TRBV18 to TRBJ2-1, with TRBD1 as a possible D gene (5 bases). CDR3 size: 15 residues. Deletions cut 3 bases from V and 10 bases from J, with 19 bases between. The germline V gene encodes CDR1 KGHSH and CDR2 LQKENI.

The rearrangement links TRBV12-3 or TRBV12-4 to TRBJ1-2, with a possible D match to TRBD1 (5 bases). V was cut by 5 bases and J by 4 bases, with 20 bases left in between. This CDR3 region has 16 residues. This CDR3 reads CASSGPGRQFSYGYTF. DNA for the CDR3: TGTGCCAGCAGTGGGCCAGGGAGGCAGTTTTCCTATGGCTACACCTTC.

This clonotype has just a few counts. The CDR3 sequence: CASSYPGQGYNEQFF. The CDR3 bases are TGTGCCAGCAGTTATCCGGGACAGGGTTACAATGAGCAGTTCTTC. The chain joins TRBV6-6 to TRBJ2-1; TRBD1 matches 9 bases. Trimming cost V 3 bases and J 4 bases; bases outside gene matches: 4. Germline values: CDR1 MNHNY, CDR2 SVGAGI (reference sequence). CDR3 length equals 15 residues.

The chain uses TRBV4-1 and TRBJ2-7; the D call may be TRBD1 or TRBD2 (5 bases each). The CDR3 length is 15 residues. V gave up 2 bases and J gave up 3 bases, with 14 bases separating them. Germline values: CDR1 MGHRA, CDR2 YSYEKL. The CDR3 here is CASSQTAAQVYEQYV. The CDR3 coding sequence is TGCGCCAGCAGCCAAACAGCGGCACAGGTCTACGAGCAGTACGTC.

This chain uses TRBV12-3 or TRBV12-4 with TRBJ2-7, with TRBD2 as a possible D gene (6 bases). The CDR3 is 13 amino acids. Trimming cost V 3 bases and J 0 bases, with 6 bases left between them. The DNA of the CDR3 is TGTGCCAGCAGTTTTAGCGGCTCCTACGAGCAGTACTTC. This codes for CASSFSGSYEQYF.

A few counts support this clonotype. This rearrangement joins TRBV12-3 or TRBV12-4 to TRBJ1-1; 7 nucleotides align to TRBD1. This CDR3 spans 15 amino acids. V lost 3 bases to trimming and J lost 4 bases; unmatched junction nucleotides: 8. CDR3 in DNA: TGTGCCAGCAGTTTTTGGACAGGCTCGATCACTGAAGCTTTCTTT. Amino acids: CASSFWTGSITEAFF.

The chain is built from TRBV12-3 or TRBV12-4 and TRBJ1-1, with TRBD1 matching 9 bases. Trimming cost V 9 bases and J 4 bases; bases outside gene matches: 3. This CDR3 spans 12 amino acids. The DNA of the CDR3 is TGTGCCAGTCTACAGGGGGCCACTGAAGCTTTCTTT. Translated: CASLQGATEAFF.

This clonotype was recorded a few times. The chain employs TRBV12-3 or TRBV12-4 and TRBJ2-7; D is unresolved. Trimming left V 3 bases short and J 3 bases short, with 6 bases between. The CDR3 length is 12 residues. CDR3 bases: TGTGCCAGCAGTTTCGACATCTACGAGCAGTACTTC. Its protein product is CASSFDIYEQYF.

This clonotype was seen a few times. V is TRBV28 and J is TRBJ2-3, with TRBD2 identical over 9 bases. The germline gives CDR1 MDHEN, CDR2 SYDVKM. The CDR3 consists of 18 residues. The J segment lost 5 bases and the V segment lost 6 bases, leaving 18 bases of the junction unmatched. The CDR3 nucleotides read TGTGCCAGCAGCCCTAGAAGACTAGCGGTACGCTGGGGAGATACGCAGTATTTT. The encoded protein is CASSPRRLAVRWGDTQYF.

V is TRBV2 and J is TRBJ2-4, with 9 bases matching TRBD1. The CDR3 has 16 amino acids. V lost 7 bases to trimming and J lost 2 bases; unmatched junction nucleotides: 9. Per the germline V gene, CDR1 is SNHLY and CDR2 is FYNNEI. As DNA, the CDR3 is TGTGCCAGCACGGAGTGGACAGGGGTAACCAAAAACATTCAGTACTTC. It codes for CASTEWTGVTKNIQYF.

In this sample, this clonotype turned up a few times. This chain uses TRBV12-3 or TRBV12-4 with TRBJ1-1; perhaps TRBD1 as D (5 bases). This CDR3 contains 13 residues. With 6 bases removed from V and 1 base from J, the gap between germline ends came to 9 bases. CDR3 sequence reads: CASRSRENTEAFF. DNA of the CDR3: TGTGCCAGCAGATCCAGGGAGAACACTGAAGCTTTCTTT.